The 5 T cell receptor beta chains reported below all come from one sample, sequenced in a study of cytotoxic CD8 clonotypes in ibrutinib-treated CLL. Profiling relied on immunoSEQ multiplex PCR, and the TCRdb table lists in-frame clones only, not all of them. This sample has over 110,000 clones; less than 95% occur once, and the top ten carry approximately 10%. The starting material was PBMCs, obtained after 12 months of ibrutinib treatment. Every receptor here comes from a human donor with chronic lymphocytic leukemia.

The V call is TRBV5-6, the J call TRBJ2-5; 11 bases line up with TRBD2. Germline lookup yields CDR1 SGHDT and CDR2 YYEEEE. This CDR3 comprises 16 residues. Trimming cost V 4 bases and J 5 bases; bases outside gene matches: 10. CDR3 coding DNA: TGTGCCAGCAGCGGTGATAGCGGGAGGGCCTCCGAGACCCAGTACTTC. Protein product: CASSGDSGRASETQYF. The variable domain in full, completed from reference TRBV5-6 and TRBJ2-5, reads DAGVTQSPTHLIKTRGQQVTLRCSPKSGHDTVSWYQQALGQGPQFIFQYYEEEERQRGNFPDRFSGHQFPNYSSELNVNALLLGDSALYLCASSGDSGRASETQYFGPGTRLLVL.

The genes are TRBV29-1 and TRBJ2-1; possibly TRBD2 for D (5 bases). Germline values: CDR1 SQVTM, CDR2 ANQGSEA. V was cut by 6 bases and J by 4 bases, with 10 bases left in between. CDR3 size: 12 residues. CDR3 nucleotides: TGCAGCGTGGTGGGAGATTACAATGAGCAGTTCTTC. It specifies CSVVGDYNEQFF.

This sequence joins TRBV19 and TRBJ1-5, with D uncertain. CDR1 and CDR2 (germline): LNHDA, SQIVND (reference sequence). The V end was cut by 9 bases, the J end by 0 bases, with 9 bases between. The length of the CDR3 is 13 residues. The CDR3 loop is CASGVVSNQPQHF. The CDR3 DNA sequence: TGTGCCAGCGGGGTAGTTAGCAATCAGCCCCAGCATTTT.

The chain joins TRBV10-3 to TRBJ2-2, with no clear D. V was clipped by 11 bases and J by 1 base, with 14 bases between them. CDR1 ENHRY and CDR2 SYGVKD come from the germline V gene. The CDR3 is 14 amino acids. CDR3 residues: CAALPTGNTGELFF. The CDR3, as DNA: TGTGCCGCACTGCCGACGGGGAACACCGGGGAGCTGTTTTTT.

The gene calls are TRBV29-1 and TRBJ1-1; 7 bases match TRBD1. Germline V gene lookup returns CDR1 SQVTM and CDR2 ANQGSEA. V trimming: 4 bases; J trimming: 9 bases; junction bases outside the gene matches: 5. This CDR3 is built from 11 residues. CDR3 sequence: CSVGEDRKAFF. The DNA of the CDR3 is TGCAGCGTTGGGGAGGACAGGAAAGCTTTCTTT.